This T cell receptor beta chain was recorded in a study of glioma-infiltrating T cells. Study findings and constraints: Tissue and blood shared very few CDR3 sequences. Above-expected tissue-blood divergence occurred in all gliomas, most in low-grade ones.

V dropped 2 bases and J dropped 0; count of bases not matched to a gene: 12. The V gene's germline CDR1 is MDHEN and CDR2 SYDVKM. This CDR3 region has 18 residues. As concerns this clonotype: Its antigen is as yet unknown.

Amplification of TCR alpha and beta CDR3 regions from RNA used iRepertoire nested multiplex PCR. Input was roughly 100-450 ng of tissue mRNA or PBMC total RNA. MiXCR, run by TCRdb on the multiplex PCR reads, gives a single entry per CDR3 protein. The sample lists around 180,000 distinct CDR3 sequences, around 42% occurring once. The J gene is TRBJ2-5, the V gene TRBV28; TRBD2 matches 7 bases. The sequence was collected from a human donor with low-grade glioma or glioblastoma, undergoing nonglioma brain surgery, or in good health (not recorded which). The sequenced sample was glioma tissue, nonneoplastic brain tissue, or PBMCs (not recorded which). The CDR3 reads CASSLVPGRERYQETQYF. Here the CDR3 DNA reads TGTGCCAGCAGTTTAGTTCCAGGGAGGGAGCGGTACCAAGAGACCCAGTACTTC.